Presented here are 20 T cell receptor beta chains from one specimen sequenced in a study of glioma-infiltrating T cells. TCR alpha and beta CDR3 regions were amplified from RNA using iRepertoire nested multiplex PCR. MiXCR, applied by TCRdb to the multiplex PCR reads, yields one record per CDR3 protein. The sample holds around 170,000 distinct CDR3 sequences, around 40% seen once. Sequenced material: glioma tissue, nonneoplastic brain tissue, or PBMCs (not recorded which). The source is a human donor with low-grade glioma or glioblastoma, undergoing nonglioma brain surgery, or in good health (not recorded which).

With regard to this clonotype: A much larger clone differs by one base, so this may be a read error. This chain uses TRBV6-1 with TRBJ1-2, with 10 nucleotides matching TRBD1. Trimming removed 6 bases from V and 8 bases from J; junction bases left unmatched: 6. The CDR3 is 13 residues long. Germline lookup yields CDR1 MNHNS and CDR2 SASEGT. CDR3 region: CASRYGTGEGYTF. The CDR3 nucleotides are TGTGCCAGCAGGTACGGGACAGGGGAGGGCTACACCTTC.

As concerns this clonotype: Possible read error: a much larger clone is one base away. The chain carries TRBV2 and TRBJ1-2; no firm D call. From germline, CDR1 is SNHLY and CDR2 FYNNEI. There are 12 residues in the CDR3. The CDR3 region is CASFKGASGYIF. The CDR3 region has the DNA TGTGCCAGCTTTAAGGGCGCTAGTGGCTACATCTTC.

This clonotype appeared many times. The chain is built from TRBV25-1 and TRBJ1-2; D is undetermined. Germline V gene sequence: CDR1 MGHDK, CDR2 SYGVNS. Trimming stripped 4 bases from V and 5 bases from J, with 5 bases between. This CDR3 is 11 amino acids long. For the CDR3, the DNA is TGTGCCAGCAGTGTCGGTTATGGCTACACCTTC. This encodes CASSVGYGYTF.

The chain links TRBV20-1 to TRBJ2-7; D possibly corresponds to TRBD1 (6 bases). V gave up 3 bases and J gave up 5 bases, with 14 bases separating them. Germline values: CDR1 DFQATT, CDR2 SNEGSKA (reference sequence). This CDR3 is 13 amino acids long. Here the CDR3 reads CSARWQGSHEQYF. The CDR3 DNA is TGCAGTGCTAGGTGGCAGGGGAGCCACGAGCAGTACTTC.

Turning to this clonotype: An end of the junction differs from the germline gene, which may be a read error. This rearrangement joins TRBV20-1 to TRBJ2-5; maybe TRBD2 (5 bases). The CDR3 consists of 14 residues. Germline V gives CDR1 DFQATT, CDR2 SNEGSKA (reference sequence). The CDR3 region has the DNA TGCAGTGCTAGAGCCGGGGTGGGCCGAGAGACCAAGTACTTC. Its protein product is CSARAGVGRETKYF.

This clonotype has more than one count but fewer than ten. The CDR3 DNA sequence: TGTGCCACCGGAAGGGAGACTAGCGGGAGTGCAGATACGCAGTATTTT. This gives the protein CATGRETSGSADTQYF. This sequence joins TRBV10-3 and TRBJ2-3; 12 bases agree with TRBD2. Germline V gene data show CDR1 as ENHRY and CDR2 as SYGVKD. With V trimmed by 10 bases and J by 4 bases, 12 bases remained unmatched. The CDR3 loop spans 16 amino acids.

This clonotype was recorded at least ten times. The CDR3 bases are TGCAGTGCTTCCACCGAGGACAGGCTGTTCGAAGCTTTCTTT. It encodes CSASTEDRLFEAFF. The chain joins TRBV20-1 to TRBJ1-1; 7 nucleotides match TRBD1. The germline CDR1 and CDR2 sequences are DFQATT and SNEGSKA (reference sequence). V lost 5 bases, J lost 8 bases, and 14 bases stayed unmatched. The CDR3 contains 14 residues.

In this sample, this clonotype turned up many times. This chain connects TRBV4-1 to TRBJ1-1; D is unclear. V lost 0 bases and J lost 5, with 10 bases in between. This CDR3 has 14 amino acids. Germline V CDR1 and CDR2: MGHRA, YSYEKL. The CDR3 protein is CASSQEVGRTEAFF. CDR3 DNA sequence: TGCGCCAGCAGCCAAGAAGTAGGGAGGACTGAAGCTTTCTTT.

On this clonotype itself: A read error may be the cause here, since a much bigger clone is one base away. The chain employs TRBV20-1 and TRBJ2-2, with 7 bases identical to TRBD2. Trimming removed 4 bases from V and 5 bases from J; junction bases left unmatched: 13. This CDR3 has 16 amino acids. Germline CDR1 reads DFQATT; CDR2 reads SNEGSKA (reference sequence). The CDR3 loop reads CSATVLGGRWTGELFF. CDR3 DNA sequence: TGCAGTGCTACGGTCTTGGGCGGGAGATGGACCGGGGAGCTGTTTTTT.

The chain has TRBV29-1 and TRBJ2-7; D uncertain. The CDR3 is made up of 12 amino acids. V lost 0 bases and J lost 3, with 6 bases in between. Germline values: CDR1 SQVTM, CDR2 ANQGSEA. CDR3 in amino acids: CSVEEPRYEQYF. CDR3 bases: TGCAGCGTTGAAGAACCCCGCTACGAGCAGTACTTC.

Turning to this clonotype: This clone may be a read error of a much larger clone one base away. V is TRBV11-2 and J is TRBJ2-1; D may be TRBD2 (5 bases). Germline V CDR1 and CDR2: SGHAT, FQNNGV. CDR3 length: 14 amino acids. CDR3 nucleotides: TGTGCCAGCAGCCTAGAGGGTTTCTACAATGAGCAGTTCTTC. This encodes CASSLEGFYNEQFF. The full variable domain, in which reference TRBV11-2 and TRBJ2-1 provide the parts outside the CDR3, is EAGVAQSPRYKIIEKRQSVAFWCNPISGHATLYWYQQILGQGPKLLIQFQNNGVVDDSQLPKDRFSAERLKGVDSTLKIQPAKLEDSAVYLCASSLEGFYNEQFFGPGTRLTVL.

This clonotype has just one count. The J gene is TRBJ1-1, the V gene TRBV18; possibly TRBD1 for D (5 bases). V lost 4 bases and J lost 1, with 13 bases in between. Per the germline V gene, CDR1 is KGHSH and CDR2 is LQKENI. The CDR3 length is 15 residues. The CDR3 DNA reads as TGTGCCAGCTCACTAGTGGGGCAGGCGAACACTGAAGCTTTCTTT. This translates into CASSLVGQANTEAFF.

The table lists this clonotype with a few counts. V and J are TRBV5-1 and TRBJ2-7, with 13 bases that match TRBD2. Germline V lookup: CDR1 SGHRS, CDR2 YFSETQ. The CDR3 extends over 14 amino acids. Trimming removed 3 bases from V and 6 bases from J; junction bases left unmatched: 3. CDR3 sequence: CASSWGTSGIEQYF. The CDR3, as DNA: TGCGCCAGCAGCTGGGGGACTAGCGGGATCGAGCAGTACTTC.

This clonotype was recorded at least ten times. The CDR3 loop is CASRKDRGPNQPQHF. The CDR3 DNA sequence: TGTGCCAGCAGAAAGGACAGGGGGCCCAATCAGCCCCAGCATTTT. This chain connects TRBV28 to TRBJ1-5, with 11 bases matching TRBD1. Germline V lookup: CDR1 MDHEN, CDR2 SYDVKM. This CDR3 is built from 15 residues. J gave up 3 bases and V 6 bases, and 4 bases lay outside the gene matches.

This clonotype has a count of ten or more. The chain recombines TRBV15 with TRBJ2-1; weak D call: TRBD2 (5 bases). The V gene's germline CDR1 is LNHNV and CDR2 YYDKDF (reference sequence). The length of the CDR3 is 18 residues. V was pared by 3 bases and J by 6 bases, with 24 bases between. CDR3: CATSRNPFQADDVNEQFF. In DNA, the CDR3 is TGTGCCACCAGCAGGAACCCCTTTCAAGCGGACGATGTCAATGAGCAGTTCTTC.

At least ten counts were recorded for this clonotype. The V call is TRBV27, the J call TRBJ2-5; 7 bases match TRBD2. J was trimmed by 4 bases and V by 2 bases; bases with no gene match: 7. The CDR3 length is 15 residues. The V gene's germline CDR1 is MNHEY and CDR2 SMNVEV (reference sequence). CDR3 region: CASSLMYTSVETQYF. Here the CDR3 DNA reads TGTGCCAGCAGTTTAATGTACACTAGCGTAGAGACCCAGTACTTC.

This clonotype was seen only a few times. The V call is TRBV19, the J call TRBJ1-1; possible D gene TRBD1, 5 bases. V dropped 3 bases and J dropped 3 bases, with 8 bases sitting between them. The CDR3 totals 13 residues. Germline values: CDR1 LNHDA, CDR2 SQIVND (reference sequence). The CDR3 DNA reads TGTGCCAGTAGTATTCTGGGGGACACTGAAGCTTTCTTT. It yields the protein CASSILGDTEAFF.

Comment on this clonotype: A much larger clone differs by one base, so this may be a read error. The CDR3 loop is CIASRDSRDLNTDTQYF. The CDR3 DNA is TGCATTGCTAGCAGAGATTCCCGGGACTTAAACACAGATACGCAGTATTTT. The V and J genes are TRBV20-1 and TRBJ2-3, with D possibly being TRBD2 (6 bases). Germline loops: CDR1 DFQATT, CDR2 SNEGSKA (reference sequence). The CDR3 is 17 amino acids.

This clonotype occurred once. A clone one base away is much larger, so this may be a read error. V gene TRBV19 combines with J gene TRBJ2-7; the match to TRBD1 covers 7 bases. V lost 5 bases to trimming and J lost 0 bases; unmatched junction nucleotides: 4. Germline-derived CDR1 and CDR2 are LNHDA and SQIVND (reference sequence). This CDR3 contains 14 residues. The CDR3 bases are TGTGCCAGTAGTGTAGGGGACAGCTCCTACGAGCAGTACTTC. Its protein is CASSVGDSSYEQYF.

Comment on this clonotype: This may be a read error: a much more frequent sequence differs by one nucleotide. The V gene is TRBV30, the J gene TRBJ2-1; D remains unclear. CDR1 and CDR2 (germline): GTSNPN, SVGIG (reference sequence). The CDR3 sequence is 14 residues long. In DNA form, the CDR3 reads TGTGCCCTCTTGAGGCAAAGCTCCTACAATGAGCAGCTCTTC. Encoded protein: CALLRQSSYNEQLF.